The next 27 T cell receptor beta chains were all read from a single sample in a study of blood T cells in healthy people across ages. A second roughly 6 to 11 cycle PCR used barcoded and J-beta primers. MiXCR was run by TCRdb on the 5' RACE reads, yielding one entry per CDR3 protein. This sample has roughly 680,000 distinct CDR3 sequences; approximately 52% occur once, and the top ten carry roughly 13%. Sequenced input: blood. The receptors here all came from a woman older than 75 in good health.

The J gene is TRBJ2-1, the V gene TRBV20-1; 8 bases agree with TRBD2. Germline V gene lookup returns CDR1 DFQATT and CDR2 SNEGSKA (reference sequence). The CDR3 has 13 amino acids. After removal of 0 bases from V and 15 bases from J, the junction contained 10 bases not matched to a gene. The CDR3 DNA sequence: TGCAGTGCTAGAGATAGAAGCGGGGGACGACTGTTCTTC. Translating it yields CSARDRSGGRLFF.

This rearrangement joins TRBV24-1 to TRBJ2-5, with D uncertain. Trimming took 3 bases from V and 3 from J, leaving 10 bases between them. This CDR3 has 14 amino acids. Per germline, CDR1 KGHDR and CDR2 SFDVKD. In nucleotides, the CDR3 is TGTGCCACCAGTGATCCCGACGGAGAAGAGACCCAGTACTTC. Its protein is CATSDPDGEETQYF.

V is TRBV28 and J is TRBJ1-2; 9 bases align to TRBD1. The CDR3 contains 15 residues. Trimming removed 5 bases from V and 2 bases from J; junction bases left unmatched: 6. CDR1 and CDR2 (germline): MDHEN, SYDVKM. CDR3 sequence: CASSRPGTGNYGYTF. The CDR3 DNA sequence: TGTGCCAGCAGTCGACCGGGGACAGGGAACTATGGCTACACCTTC.

This clonotype was found a few times. DNA of the CDR3: TGTGCCAGCAGCCAGGCAGCGAACACTGAAGCTTTCTTT. As protein: CASSQAANTEAFF. The chain uses TRBV3-1 and TRBJ1-1; D unresolved. V gave up 3 bases and J gave up 1 base, with 6 bases separating them. From germline, CDR1 is LGHDT and CDR2 YNNKEL (reference sequence). This CDR3 is 13 amino acids long.

V is TRBV29-1 and J is TRBJ2-3; the D is unclear. V lost 4 bases, J lost 5 bases, and 13 bases lay in between. CDR1 is SQVTM and CDR2 is ANQGSEA in the germline V gene. This CDR3 is built from 13 residues. The CDR3 protein is CSVVTSSGDTQYF. The CDR3 DNA follows: TGCAGCGTTGTAACCAGCTCGGGAGATACGCAGTATTTT.

J is TRBJ2-7 and V is TRBV2, with TRBD2 matching 11 bases. From germline, CDR1 is SNHLY and CDR2 FYNNEI. V lost 6 bases and J lost 3; bases outside the gene matches: 13. The CDR3 spans 17 residues. Here the CDR3 reads CASSLDRLAGGSYEQYF. CDR3 bases: TGTGCCAGCAGCCTCGACCGCCTAGCGGGGGGTAGCTACGAGCAGTACTTC.

The chain employs TRBV9 and TRBJ2-1; a weak D match, TRBD2 (5 bases). The ends were cut back, 9 bases at V and 3 bases at J, with 16 bases in the middle. In germline, CDR1 is SGDLS, CDR2 YYNGEE. The CDR3 has 14 amino acids. The chain's CDR3 is CATQEAAIYNEQFF. CDR3 DNA: TGTGCCACCCAGGAGGCGGCAATCTACAATGAGCAGTTCTTC. Together with reference TRBV9 and TRBJ2-1, the CDR3 gives the full variable domain: DSGVTQTPKHLITATGQRVTLRCSPRSGDLSVYWYQQSLDQGLQFLIQYYNGEERAKGNILERFSAQQFPDLHSELNLSSLELGDSALYFCATQEAAIYNEQFFGPGTRLTVL.

The chain uses TRBV29-1 and TRBJ1-1, with 9 nucleotides matching TRBD1. The V segment lost 6 bases and the J segment 5 bases; nucleotides outside the gene matches: 7. Looked up from germline, CDR1 is SQVTM and CDR2 is ANQGSEA. This CDR3 has 13 amino acids. The CDR3 sequence: CSVYRGLETEAFF. Written as DNA, the CDR3 is TGCAGCGTATACAGGGGGCTAGAGACTGAAGCTTTCTTT.

The rearrangement links TRBV7-9 to TRBJ2-1, with 12 nucleotides matching TRBD2. Near its end, the DNA agrees better with TRBJ2-7, so the J call may be wrong. Per germline, CDR1 SEHNR and CDR2 FQNEAQ (reference sequence). CDR3 length: 17 residues. The CDR3 spells CASRQNTTSGGYNEQYF. In DNA form, the CDR3 reads TGTGCCAGCCGCCAAAATACAACTAGCGGGGGGTACAATGAGCAGTACTTC.

This clonotype has a count of ten or more. This rearrangement joins TRBV5-1 to TRBJ2-3; 7 nucleotides align to TRBD1. The CDR3 contains 15 residues. With V trimmed by 3 bases and J by 2 bases, 6 bases remained unmatched. Germline-derived CDR1 and CDR2 are SGHRS and YFSETQ. The CDR3 bases are TGCGCCAGCAGCTGGCAGGGGGTATTCACAGATACGCAGTATTTT. Translated: CASSWQGVFTDTQYF.

For this clonotype: At one of its ends the junction is not consistent with the germline gene, which may arise from a read error. The gene calls are TRBV20-1 and TRBJ2-1; weak D call: TRBD2 (6 bases). Germline assignment: CDR1 DFQATT and CDR2 SNEGSKA (reference sequence). This CDR3 has 13 residues. CDR3 loop: CSQMAGLYSEQFF. DNA of the CDR3: TGCAGCCAAATGGCGGGGCTCTACAGTGAGCAGTTCTTC.

This clonotype was counted at least ten times. The chain employs TRBV11-2 and TRBJ2-1, with a possible D match to TRBD1 (7 bases). The CDR3 runs 15 residues. Looked up from germline, CDR1 is SGHAT and CDR2 is FQNNGV. V was cut by 5 bases and J by 4 bases, with 15 bases left in between. CDR3 sequence (DNA): TGTGCCAGCAGCCCCCGACAGGGAGGTTACAATGAGCAGTTCTTC. Encoded protein: CASSPRQGGYNEQFF.

The chain links TRBV20-1 to TRBJ2-3; the D is unclear. V was shortened by 2 bases and J by 1 base, with 7 bases between the two germline ends. The CDR3 sequence is 13 residues long. Germline V gene sequence: CDR1 DFQATT, CDR2 SNEGSKA (reference sequence). As DNA, the CDR3 is TGCAGTGCTAGATTGTCAGGCACAGATACGCAGTATTTT. The encoded protein is CSARLSGTDTQYF.

This clonotype came up once. J is TRBJ2-3 and V is TRBV21-1; TRBD2, the D gene given by the table, was not confirmed from the DNA. TRBV21-1 is reported as a pseudogene. CDR3 length: 15 amino acids. The CDR3, as DNA: TGTGCCAGCAGCAAAGTAGTCGGGGACACAGATACGCAGTATTTT. Residues: CASSKVVGDTDTQYF.

This sequence joins TRBV11-2 and TRBJ2-7; D may be TRBD1 (5 bases). V gave up 4 bases and J gave up 5 bases, with 15 bases separating them. Germline V gene data show CDR1 as SGHAT and CDR2 as FQNNGV. This CDR3 is built from 14 residues. The CDR3 nucleotides are TGTGCCAGCAGCTCGGCCTGGGGCGGAGACGAGCAGTACTTC. Amino acids: CASSSAWGGDEQYF.

This clonotype appeared a few times. This clone may be a read error of a much larger clone one base away. CDR3 amino acids: CASSSNTEVGEQYF. DNA for the CDR3: TGCGCCAGCAGCTCAAATACAGAGGTCGGTGAGCAGTACTTC. The chain links TRBV5-1 to TRBJ2-7; D is undetermined. The CDR3 totals 14 residues. The germline V gene encodes CDR1 SGHRS and CDR2 YFSETQ. Trimming stripped 3 bases from V and 7 bases from J, with 17 bases between.

The rearrangement uses TRBV7-2 and TRBJ2-3; 7 bases are a match to TRBD1. CDR1 and CDR2 (germline): SGHTA, FQGNSA. V lost 6 bases, J lost 8 bases, and 14 bases stayed unmatched. CDR3 length equals 15 residues. CDR3: CASSLDGQARTTQYF. As DNA, the CDR3 is TGTGCCAGCAGTCTCGATGGACAGGCTCGCACTACGCAGTATTTT.

In the case of this clonotype: A much larger clone differs by one base, so this may be a read error. The rearrangement uses TRBV20-1 and TRBJ1-5, with D hard to call. Looked up from germline, CDR1 is DFQATT and CDR2 is SNEGSKA (reference sequence). CDR3 length equals 14 residues. CDR3 region: CGATYLRSNQPQHF. DNA for the CDR3: TGCGGTGCTACCTATTTACGGAGCAATCAGCCCCAGCATTTT.

In its sample, this clonotype was seen many times. The V gene is TRBV20-1, the J gene TRBJ1-2; D perhaps matches TRBD1 (6 bases). This CDR3 region has 13 residues. Trimming left V 6 bases short and J 4 bases short, with 15 bases between. CDR1 is DFQATT and CDR2 is SNEGSKA in the germline V gene (reference sequence). The CDR3 nucleotides are TGCAGTGCCGGACGAAGGGGGGTCTATGGCTACACCTTC. Translation: CSAGRRGVYGYTF.

The chain couples TRBV28 to TRBJ2-7; D tentatively reads TRBD1 or TRBD2 (6 bases each). In germline, CDR1 is MDHEN, CDR2 SYDVKM. There are 13 residues in the CDR3. Between the trimmed V and J ends, which lost 2 bases and 10 bases, there was a span of 15 bases. CDR3 protein: CASSLPPGATQYF. The CDR3 region has the DNA TGTGCCAGCAGTTTACCCCCGGGGGCAACTCAGTACTTC.

This chain uses TRBV6-6 with TRBJ2-3; D is perhaps TRBD1 or TRBD2 (5 bases each). Germline CDR1 reads MNHNY; CDR2 reads SVGAGI (reference sequence). CDR3 length: 16 amino acids. V gave up 2 bases and J gave up 2 bases, with 14 bases separating them. The CDR3 region has the DNA TGTGCCAGCAGTTACGGGGCACCAGACTACACAGATACGCAGTATTTT. Its protein is CASSYGAPDYTDTQYF.

The V call is TRBV4-2, the J call TRBJ2-7; 9 bases agree with TRBD1. Matching the DNA end better, TRBJ2-4 makes the J call doubtful. The CDR3 has 17 residues. Germline V gene sequence: CDR1 LGHNA, CDR2 YNFKEQ. The CDR3 region is CASSQVTRTGDGNIQYF. The DNA for the CDR3 is TGTGCCAGCAGCCAAGTTACCAGGACAGGGGACGGTAACATTCAGTACTTC.

The rearrangement joins TRBV9 to TRBJ2-7; 10 bases are a match to TRBD1. TRBJ2-5 explains the end of the DNA better; the J call may be wrong. The CDR3 totals 15 residues. Germline CDR1 is SGDLS and CDR2 is YYNGEE. The CDR3 DNA follows: TGTGCCAGCAGCACTCGGACAGGGGGAAGTGAGACCCAGTACTTC. It encodes CASSTRTGGSETQYF.

The gene calls are TRBV5-1 and TRBJ2-7; 10 bases map to TRBD1. The CDR3 consists of 16 residues. Losses at the gene ends were 4 bases for V and 7 bases for J; bases not matched to a gene: 14. Germline CDR1 SGHRS, CDR2 YFSETQ. CDR3: CASSRSDRGLLQEQYF. In DNA form, the CDR3 reads TGCGCCAGCAGCCGATCAGACAGGGGGCTACTACAAGAGCAGTACTTC. The full variable domain, rest sourced from reference TRBV5-1 and TRBJ2-7, is KAGVTQTPRYLIKTRGQQVTLSCSPISGHRSVSWYQQTPGQGLQFLFEYFSETQRNKGNFPGRFSGRQFSNSRSEMNVSTLELGDSALYLCASSRSDRGLLQEQYFGPGTRLTVT.

Note on this clonotype: The CDR3 end shows no conserved phenylalanine or tryptophan, and so a read error is likely. J is TRBJ2-7 and V is TRBV5-1, with D possibly TRBD2 on 5 matching bases. Trimming pared 3 bases from V and 5 bases from J, leaving 15 bases between. Germline V gene sequence: CDR1 SGHRS, CDR2 YFSETQ. The CDR3 is made up of 14 amino acids. CDR3 DNA: TGCGCCAGCAGCTCAGTAGGCCCCGGGGACGAGCAGTACATC. This codes for CASSSVGPGDEQYI.

About this clonotype: This sequence may be a read error, since a much larger clone differs from it by one base. The chain is built from TRBV7-3 and TRBJ2-5; D gene ambiguous. The germline gives CDR1 SGHTA, CDR2 FQGTGA. The CDR3 is 13 residues long. Trimming shortened V by 8 bases and J by 11 bases, and 21 bases separated the two germline ends. CDR3 nucleotide sequence: TGTGCCAGCGCTATAGGGTATGACGGTGAGCAGTACTTC. Residues: CASAIGYDGEQYF.

The chain employs TRBV11-1 and TRBJ1-3; unclear D gene. There are 13 residues in the CDR3. Looked up from germline, CDR1 is SGHAT and CDR2 is FQDESV (reference sequence). The V end was cut by 8 bases, the J end by 4 bases, with 12 bases between. CDR3 nucleotides: TGTGCCAGCCGGCTGCTCTCCGGAAACACCATATATTTT. Its protein product is CASRLLSGNTIYF.